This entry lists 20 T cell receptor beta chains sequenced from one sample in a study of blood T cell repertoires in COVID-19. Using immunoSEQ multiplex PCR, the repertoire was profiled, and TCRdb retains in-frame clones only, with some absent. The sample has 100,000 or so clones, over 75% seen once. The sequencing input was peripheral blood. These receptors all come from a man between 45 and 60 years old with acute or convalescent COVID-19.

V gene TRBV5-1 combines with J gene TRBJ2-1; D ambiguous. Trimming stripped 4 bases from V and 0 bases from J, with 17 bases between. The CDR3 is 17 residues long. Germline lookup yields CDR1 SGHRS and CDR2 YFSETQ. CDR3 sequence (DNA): TGCGCCAGCAGCCCTACAGACCCTTCTGGCTCCTACAATGAGCAGTTCTTC. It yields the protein CASSPTDPSGSYNEQFF.

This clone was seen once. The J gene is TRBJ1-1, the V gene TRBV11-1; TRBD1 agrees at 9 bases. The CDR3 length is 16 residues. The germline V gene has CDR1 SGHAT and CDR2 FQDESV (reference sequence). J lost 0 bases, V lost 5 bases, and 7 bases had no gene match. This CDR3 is CASSPRTGALNTEAFF. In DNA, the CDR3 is TGTGCCAGCAGCCCTCGGACAGGGGCTTTGAACACTGAAGCTTTCTTT.

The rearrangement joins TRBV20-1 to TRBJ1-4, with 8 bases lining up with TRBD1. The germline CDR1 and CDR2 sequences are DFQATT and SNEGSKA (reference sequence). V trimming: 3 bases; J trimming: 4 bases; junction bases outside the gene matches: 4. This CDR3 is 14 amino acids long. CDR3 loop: CSASAGQGNEKLFF. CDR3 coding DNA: TGCAGTGCTAGTGCCGGACAGGGTAATGAAAAACTGTTTTTT.

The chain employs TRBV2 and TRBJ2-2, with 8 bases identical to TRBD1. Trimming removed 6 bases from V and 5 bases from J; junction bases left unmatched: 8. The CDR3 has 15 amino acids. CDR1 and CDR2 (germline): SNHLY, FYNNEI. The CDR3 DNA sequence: TGTGCCAGCAGAGGGCAGGGGGCGGGGACCGGGGAGCTGTTTTTT. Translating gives CASRGQGAGTGELFF.

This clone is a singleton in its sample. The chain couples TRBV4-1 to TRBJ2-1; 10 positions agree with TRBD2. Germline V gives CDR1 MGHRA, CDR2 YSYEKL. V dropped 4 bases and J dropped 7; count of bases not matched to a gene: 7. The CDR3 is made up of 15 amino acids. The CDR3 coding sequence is TGCGCCAGCAGCCTAATAGGACTAGCGGTAAATGAGCAGTTCTTC. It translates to CASSLIGLAVNEQFF.

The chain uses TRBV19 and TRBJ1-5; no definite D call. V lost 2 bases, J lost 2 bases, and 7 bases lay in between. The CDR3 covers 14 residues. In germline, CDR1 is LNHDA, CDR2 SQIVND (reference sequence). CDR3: CASSISGGNQPQHF. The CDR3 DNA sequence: TGTGCCAGTAGTATATCCGGAGGCAATCAGCCCCAGCATTTT.

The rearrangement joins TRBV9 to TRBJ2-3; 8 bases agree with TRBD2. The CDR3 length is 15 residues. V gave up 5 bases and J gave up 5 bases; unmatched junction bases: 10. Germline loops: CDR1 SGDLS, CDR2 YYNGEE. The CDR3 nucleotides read TGTGCCAGCAGTGCCTTTTATCGGGAGGGAGATACGCAGTATTTT. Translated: CASSAFYREGDTQYF.

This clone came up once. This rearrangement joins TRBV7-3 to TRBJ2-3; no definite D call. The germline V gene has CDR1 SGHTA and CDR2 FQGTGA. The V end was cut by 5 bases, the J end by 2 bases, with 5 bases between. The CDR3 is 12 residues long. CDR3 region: CASSLPTDTQYF. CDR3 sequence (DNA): TGTGCCAGCAGCCTCCCCACAGATACGCAGTATTTT.

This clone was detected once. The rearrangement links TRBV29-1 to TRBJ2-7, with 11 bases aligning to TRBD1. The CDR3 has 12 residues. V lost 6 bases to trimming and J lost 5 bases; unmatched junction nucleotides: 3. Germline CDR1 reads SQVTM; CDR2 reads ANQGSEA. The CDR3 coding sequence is TGCAGCGTGGACAGGGGGCTCGACGAGCAGTACTTC. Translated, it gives CSVDRGLDEQYF.

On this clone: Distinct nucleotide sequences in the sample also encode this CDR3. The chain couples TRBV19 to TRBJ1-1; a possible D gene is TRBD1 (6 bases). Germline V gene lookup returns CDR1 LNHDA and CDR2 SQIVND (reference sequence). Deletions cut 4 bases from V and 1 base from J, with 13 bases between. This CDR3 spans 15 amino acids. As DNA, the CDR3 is TGTGCCAGTAGTAGTTCACGGGGGGCGAACACTGAAGCTTTCTTT. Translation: CASSSSRGANTEAFF.

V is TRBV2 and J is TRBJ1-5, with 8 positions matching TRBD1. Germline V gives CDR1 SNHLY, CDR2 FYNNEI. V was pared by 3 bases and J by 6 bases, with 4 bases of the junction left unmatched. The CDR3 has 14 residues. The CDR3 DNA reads TGTGCCAGCAGTGATGAACAGGGGGGTCAGCCCCAGCATTTT. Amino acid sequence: CASSDEQGGQPQHF.

As DNA, the CDR3 is TGCAGCGTTGGACAGGGGGGCACTGGAAACACCATATATTTT. Its protein product is CSVGQGGTGNTIYF. V and J are TRBV29-1 and TRBJ1-3; 9 bases match TRBD1. This CDR3 is 14 amino acids long. The germline V gene encodes CDR1 SQVTM and CDR2 ANQGSEA. The ends lost 4 bases at V and 2 bases at J; junction bases unmatched: 3.

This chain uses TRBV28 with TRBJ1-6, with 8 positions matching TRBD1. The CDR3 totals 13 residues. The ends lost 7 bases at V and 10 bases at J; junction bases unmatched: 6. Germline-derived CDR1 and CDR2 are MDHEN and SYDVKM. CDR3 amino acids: CASTGQGSSPLHF. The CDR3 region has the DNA TGTGCCAGCACAGGACAGGGAAGCTCACCCCTCCACTTT.

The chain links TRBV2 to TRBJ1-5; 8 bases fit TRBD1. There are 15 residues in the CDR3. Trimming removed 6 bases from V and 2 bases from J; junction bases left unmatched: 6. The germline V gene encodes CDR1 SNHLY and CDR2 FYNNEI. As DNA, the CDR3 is TGTGCCAGCAGCCGTGACAGGGGAGGCAATCAGCCCCAGCATTTT. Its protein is CASSRDRGGNQPQHF. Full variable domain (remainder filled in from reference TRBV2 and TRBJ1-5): EPEVTQTPSHQVTQMGQEVILRCVPISNHLYFYWYRQILGQKVEFLVSFYNNEISEKSEIFDDQFSVERPDGSNFTLKIRSTKLEDSAMYFCASSRDRGGNQPQHFGDGTRLSIL.

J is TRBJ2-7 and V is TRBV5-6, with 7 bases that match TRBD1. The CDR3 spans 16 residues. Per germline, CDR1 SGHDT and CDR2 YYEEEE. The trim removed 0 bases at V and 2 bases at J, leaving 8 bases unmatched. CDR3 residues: CASSLGPGQTPYEQYF. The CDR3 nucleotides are TGTGCCAGCAGCTTGGGGCCGGGACAGACCCCCTACGAGCAGTACTTC.

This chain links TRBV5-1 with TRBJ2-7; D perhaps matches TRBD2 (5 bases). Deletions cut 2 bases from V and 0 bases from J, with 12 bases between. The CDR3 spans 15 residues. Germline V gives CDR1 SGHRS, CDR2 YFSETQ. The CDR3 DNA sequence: TGCGCCAGCAGCTTTGTGTGGGAGAACTCCTACGAGCAGTACTTC. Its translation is CASSFVWENSYEQYF.

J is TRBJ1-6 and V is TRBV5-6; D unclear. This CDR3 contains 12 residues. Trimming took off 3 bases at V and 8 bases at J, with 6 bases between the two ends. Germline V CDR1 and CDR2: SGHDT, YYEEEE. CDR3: CASSYPDSPLHF. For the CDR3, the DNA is TGTGCCAGCAGCTATCCCGATTCACCCCTCCACTTT.

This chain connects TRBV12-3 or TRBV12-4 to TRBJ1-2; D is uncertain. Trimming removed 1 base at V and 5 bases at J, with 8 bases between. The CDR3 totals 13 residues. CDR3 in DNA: TGTGCCAGCAGTTTAGGATTCCAGTATGGCTACACCTTC. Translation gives CASSLGFQYGYTF.

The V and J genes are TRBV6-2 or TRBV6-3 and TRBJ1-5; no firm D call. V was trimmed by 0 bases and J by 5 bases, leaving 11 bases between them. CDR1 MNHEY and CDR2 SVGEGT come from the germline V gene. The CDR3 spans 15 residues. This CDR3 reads CASSYSITAHQPQHF. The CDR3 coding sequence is TGTGCCAGCAGTTACTCGATTACAGCCCATCAGCCCCAGCATTTT.

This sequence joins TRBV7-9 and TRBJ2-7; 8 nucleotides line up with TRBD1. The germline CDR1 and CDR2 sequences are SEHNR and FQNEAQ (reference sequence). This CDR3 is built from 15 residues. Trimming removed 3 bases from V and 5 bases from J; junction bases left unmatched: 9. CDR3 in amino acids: CASSFWTGTSDEQYF. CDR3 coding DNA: TGTGCCAGCAGCTTCTGGACAGGGACCAGCGACGAGCAGTACTTC.